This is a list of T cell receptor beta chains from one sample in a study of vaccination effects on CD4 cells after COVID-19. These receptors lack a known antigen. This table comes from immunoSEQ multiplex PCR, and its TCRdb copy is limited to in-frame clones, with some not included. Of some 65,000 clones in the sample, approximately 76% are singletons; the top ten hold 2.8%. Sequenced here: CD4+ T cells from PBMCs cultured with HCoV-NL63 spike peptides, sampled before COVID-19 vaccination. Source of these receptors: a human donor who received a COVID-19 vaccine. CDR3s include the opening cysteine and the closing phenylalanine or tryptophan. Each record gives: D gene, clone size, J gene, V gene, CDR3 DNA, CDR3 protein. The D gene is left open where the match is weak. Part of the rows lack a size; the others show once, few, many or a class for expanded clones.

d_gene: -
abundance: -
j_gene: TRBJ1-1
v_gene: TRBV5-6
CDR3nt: TGTGCCAGCAGCTTGGCGAGGGGGGTAGGGACTGAAGCTTTCTTT
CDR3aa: CASSLARGVGTEAFF

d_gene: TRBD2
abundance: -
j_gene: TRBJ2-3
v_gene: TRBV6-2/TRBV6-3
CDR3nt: TGTGCCAGCAGTTACATACCGGGACTAGCGACTGATACGCAGTATTTT
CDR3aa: CASSYIPGLATDTQYF

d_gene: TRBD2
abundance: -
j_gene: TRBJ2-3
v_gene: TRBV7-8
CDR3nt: TGTGCCAGCAGCTTCGCGACTAGCGGGGGACGCGATACGCAGTATTTT
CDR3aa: CASSFATSGGRDTQYF

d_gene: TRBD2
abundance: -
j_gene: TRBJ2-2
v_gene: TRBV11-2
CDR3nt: TGTGCCAGCAGCTTAGATCATCGGCGGGGGGGGTCCGGGGAGCTGTTTTTT
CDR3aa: CASSLDHRRGGSGELFF

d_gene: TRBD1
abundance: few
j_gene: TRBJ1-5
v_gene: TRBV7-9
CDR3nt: TGTGCCAGCAGCTTAGCGGGGACAGGTAATCAGCCCCAGCATTTT
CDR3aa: CASSLAGTGNQPQHF

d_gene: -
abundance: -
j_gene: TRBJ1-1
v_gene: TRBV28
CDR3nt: TGTGCCAGCAGTTCTGGAATGAACACTGAAGCTTTCTTT
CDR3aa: CASSSGMNTEAFF

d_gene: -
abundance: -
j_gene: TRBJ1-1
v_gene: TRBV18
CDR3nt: TGTGCCAGCTCCCCCTTCAAAAGGGGCTCCATGAACACTGAAGCTTTCTTT
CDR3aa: CASSPFKRGSMNTEAFF

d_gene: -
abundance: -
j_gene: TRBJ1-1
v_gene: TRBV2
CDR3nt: TGTGCCAGCCTACCTAATCAACTCACTGAAGCTTTCTTT
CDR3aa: CASLPNQLTEAFF

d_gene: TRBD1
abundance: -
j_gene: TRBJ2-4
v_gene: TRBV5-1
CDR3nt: TGCGCCAGCAACCCAGGGACAGAACTAGCCAAAAACATTCAGTACTTC
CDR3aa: CASNPGTELAKNIQYF

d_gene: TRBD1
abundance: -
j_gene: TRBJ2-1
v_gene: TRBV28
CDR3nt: TGTGCCAGCAGTTCCCTCGGGACAGGGAATTACAATGAGCAGTTCTTC
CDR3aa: CASSSLGTGNYNEQFF

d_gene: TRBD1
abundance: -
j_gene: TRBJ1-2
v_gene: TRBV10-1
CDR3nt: TGCGCCAGCAGTGGGGGACAGGGGATGGACTATGGCTACACCTTC
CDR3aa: CASSGGQGMDYGYTF

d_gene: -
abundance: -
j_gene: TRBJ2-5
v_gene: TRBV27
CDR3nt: TGTGCCAGCAGTTTAAGCAGGGCCCAAGAGACCCAGTACTTC
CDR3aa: CASSLSRAQETQYF

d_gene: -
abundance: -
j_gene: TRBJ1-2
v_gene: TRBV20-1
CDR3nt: TGCAGTGCAGGCTATGGCTACACCTTC
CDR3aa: CSAGYGYTF

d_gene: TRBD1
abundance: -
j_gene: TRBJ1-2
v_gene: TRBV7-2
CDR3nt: TGTGCCAGCAGCCTGGGACAGGGTGGTGGCTACACCTTC
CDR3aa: CASSLGQGGGYTF

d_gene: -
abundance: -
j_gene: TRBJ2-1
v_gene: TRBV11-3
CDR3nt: TGTGCCAGCAGCTCCCAGGGGGGATACAATGAGCAGTTCTTC
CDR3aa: CASSSQGGYNEQFF

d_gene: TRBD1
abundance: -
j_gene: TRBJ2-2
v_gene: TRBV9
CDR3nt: TGTGCCAGCAGCATACAGGGGGCGCTCTCCGGGGAGCTGTTTTTT
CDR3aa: CASSIQGALSGELFF

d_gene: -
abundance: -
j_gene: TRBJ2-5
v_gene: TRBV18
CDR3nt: TGTGCCAGCTCACCGTCGGTAGAGACCCAGTACTTC
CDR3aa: CASSPSVETQYF

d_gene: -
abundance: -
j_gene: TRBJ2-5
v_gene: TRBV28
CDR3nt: TGTGCCAGCAGGGCCCATCAGACCCAGTACTTC
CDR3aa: CASRAHQTQYF

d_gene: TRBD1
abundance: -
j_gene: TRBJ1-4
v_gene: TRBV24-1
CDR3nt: TGTGCCACCAGTGACAGGACCGGGACAGATGGCGGAAAACTGTTTTTT
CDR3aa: CATSDRTGTDGGKLFF

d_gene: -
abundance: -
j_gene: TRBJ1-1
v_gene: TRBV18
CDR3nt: TGTGCCAGCTCACCAGCCGGTACTGAAGCTTTCTTT
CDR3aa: CASSPAGTEAFF

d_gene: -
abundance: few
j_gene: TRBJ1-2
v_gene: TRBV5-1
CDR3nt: TGCGCCAGCAGCTATACAGGCCCAGCGGGCTACACCTTC
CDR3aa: CASSYTGPAGYTF

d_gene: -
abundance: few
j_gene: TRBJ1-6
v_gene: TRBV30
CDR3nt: TGTGCCTGGAATACACCCTTGATCCCCCTCCACTTT
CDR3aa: CAWNTPLIPLHF

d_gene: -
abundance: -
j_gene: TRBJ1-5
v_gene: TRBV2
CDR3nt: TGTGCCAGCAGTGAGGGGCAGGCTAGCAATCAGCCCCAGCATTTT
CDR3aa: CASSEGQASNQPQHF

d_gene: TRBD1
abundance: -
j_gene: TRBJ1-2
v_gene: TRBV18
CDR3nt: TGTGCCAGCTCACCGAGGGAACAGGGGCTGAGCTATGGCTACACCTTC
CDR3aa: CASSPREQGLSYGYTF

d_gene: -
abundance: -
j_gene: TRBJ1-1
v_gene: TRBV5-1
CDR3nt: TGCGCCAGCAGCTCGGGGTCGAGGACACTAACTGAAGCTTTCTTT
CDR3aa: CASSSGSRTLTEAFF

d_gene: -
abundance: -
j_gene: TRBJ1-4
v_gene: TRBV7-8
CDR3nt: TGTGCCAGCAGCTTAGTGGGGGGGCTGGGACTGTTTTTT
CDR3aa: CASSLVGGLGLFF

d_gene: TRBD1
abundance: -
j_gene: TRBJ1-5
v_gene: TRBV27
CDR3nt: TGTGCCAGCAGTTCAGACAGGGGGCCTGATAACGAAAACTATAGCAATCAGCCCCAGCATTTT
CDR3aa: CASSSDRGPDNENYSNQPQHF

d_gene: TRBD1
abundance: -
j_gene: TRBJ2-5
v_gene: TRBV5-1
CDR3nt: TGCGCCAGCAGCCCGGGACAGGGGGGAGAGACCCAGTACTTC
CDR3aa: CASSPGQGGETQYF

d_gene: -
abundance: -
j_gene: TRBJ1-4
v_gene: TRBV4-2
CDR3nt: TGTGCCAGCAGCCAAGATGGAAAAGGGCGGGAAAAACTGTTTTTT
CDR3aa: CASSQDGKGREKLFF

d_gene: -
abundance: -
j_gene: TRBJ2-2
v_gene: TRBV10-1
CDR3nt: TGCGCCAGCAGCGCCGGACTGAGCGGGCGGGAGCTGTTTTTT
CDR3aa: CASSAGLSGRELFF

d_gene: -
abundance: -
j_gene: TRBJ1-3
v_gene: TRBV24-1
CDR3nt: TGTGCCACCAGTGATCCAAGGGGGGACACCATATATTTT
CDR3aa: CATSDPRGDTIYF

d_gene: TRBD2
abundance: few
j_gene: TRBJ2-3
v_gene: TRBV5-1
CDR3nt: TGCGCCAGCAGCTTCAACCCGACTAGCGGGGGGGCCGGAGATACGCAGTATTTT
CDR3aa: CASSFNPTSGGAGDTQYF

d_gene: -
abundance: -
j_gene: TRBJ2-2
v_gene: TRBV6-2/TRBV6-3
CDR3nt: TGTGCCAGCAGTTACTTAGGCACCGGGGAGCTGTTTTTT
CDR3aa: CASSYLGTGELFF

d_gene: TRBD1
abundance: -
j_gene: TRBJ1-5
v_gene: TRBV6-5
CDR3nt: TGTGCCAGCAGGGTACCGGGACAGGGCGGTCAGCCCCAGCATTTT
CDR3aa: CASRVPGQGGQPQHF

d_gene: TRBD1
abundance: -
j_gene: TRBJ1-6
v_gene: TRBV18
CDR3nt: TGTGCCAGCTCACCTGGGACAGGGGGCTATAATTCACCCCTCCACTTT
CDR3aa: CASSPGTGGYNSPLHF

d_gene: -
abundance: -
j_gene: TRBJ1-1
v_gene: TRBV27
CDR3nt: TGTGCCAGCAGTGCACTAGGGAGCCTCACTGAAGCTTTCTTT
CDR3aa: CASSALGSLTEAFF

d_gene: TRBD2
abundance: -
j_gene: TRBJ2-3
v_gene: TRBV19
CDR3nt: TGTGCCAGTAGTCTGGCTAGCGGGGGCAGCACAGATACGCAGTATTTT
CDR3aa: CASSLASGGSTDTQYF

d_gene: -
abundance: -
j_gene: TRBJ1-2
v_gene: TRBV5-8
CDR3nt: TGTGCCAGCAGCCGGCAGCCCCGTTTTCTGCGGTTGGATGGCTACACCTTC
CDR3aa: CASSRQPRFLRLDGYTF

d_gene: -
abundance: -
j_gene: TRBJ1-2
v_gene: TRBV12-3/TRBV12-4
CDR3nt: TGTGCCAGCACTGGGATCGCGTATGGCTACACCTTC
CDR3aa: CASTGIAYGYTF

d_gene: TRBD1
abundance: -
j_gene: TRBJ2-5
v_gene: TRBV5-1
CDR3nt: TGCGCCAGCAGCCACCCTAAGATTCGACAGGGGAGGCAAGAGACCCAGTACTTC
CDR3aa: CASSHPKIRQGRQETQYF

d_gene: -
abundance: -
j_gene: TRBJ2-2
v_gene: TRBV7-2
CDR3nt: TGTGCCAGCAGCCTAGGGTCCTACACCGGGGAGCTGTTTTTT
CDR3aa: CASSLGSYTGELFF

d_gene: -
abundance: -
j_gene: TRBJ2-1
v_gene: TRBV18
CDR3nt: TGTGCCAGCTCCGTACAGGGTTCATACAATGAGCAGTTCTTC
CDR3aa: CASSVQGSYNEQFF

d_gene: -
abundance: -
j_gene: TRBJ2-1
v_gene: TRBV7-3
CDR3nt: TGTGCCAGCAGCTTTTACACGGGTGAGCAGTTCTTC
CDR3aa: CASSFYTGEQFF

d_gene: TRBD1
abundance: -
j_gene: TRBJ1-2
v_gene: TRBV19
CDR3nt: TGTGCCAGTAGGGCCGGGACAGGGGGCCAGGGCTACACCTTC
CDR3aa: CASRAGTGGQGYTF

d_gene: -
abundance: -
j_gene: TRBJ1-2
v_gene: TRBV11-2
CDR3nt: TGTGCCAGCAGCTTCCGAGATCTTAACTATGGCTACACCTTC
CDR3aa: CASSFRDLNYGYTF

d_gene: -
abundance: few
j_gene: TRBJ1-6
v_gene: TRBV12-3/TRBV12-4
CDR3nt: TGTGCCAGCAGCCTTCAAGGGTTCACCCTCCACTTT
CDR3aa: CASSLQGFTLHF

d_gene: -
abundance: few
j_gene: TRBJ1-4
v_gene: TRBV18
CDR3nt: TGTGCCAGCTCAGACAGACCGAATGAAAAACTGTTTTTT
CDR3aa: CASSDRPNEKLFF

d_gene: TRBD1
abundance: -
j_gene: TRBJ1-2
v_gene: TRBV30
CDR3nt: TGTGCCTGGAGGCCACTGACAGGGGGATTCTATGGCTACACCTTC
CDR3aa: CAWRPLTGGFYGYTF